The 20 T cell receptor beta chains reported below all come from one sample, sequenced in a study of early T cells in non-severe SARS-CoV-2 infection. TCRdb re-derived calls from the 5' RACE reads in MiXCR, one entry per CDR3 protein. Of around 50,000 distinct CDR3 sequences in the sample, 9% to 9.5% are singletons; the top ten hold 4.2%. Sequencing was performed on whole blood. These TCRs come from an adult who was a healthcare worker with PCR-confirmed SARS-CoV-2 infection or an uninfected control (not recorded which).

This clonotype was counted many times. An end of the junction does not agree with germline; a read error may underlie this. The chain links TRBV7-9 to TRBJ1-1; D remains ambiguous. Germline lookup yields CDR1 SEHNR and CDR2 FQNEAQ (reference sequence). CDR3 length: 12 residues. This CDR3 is CASSLLKTEAFF. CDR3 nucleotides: TGTGCCAGCAGCTTATTGAAGACTGAAGCTTTCTTT.

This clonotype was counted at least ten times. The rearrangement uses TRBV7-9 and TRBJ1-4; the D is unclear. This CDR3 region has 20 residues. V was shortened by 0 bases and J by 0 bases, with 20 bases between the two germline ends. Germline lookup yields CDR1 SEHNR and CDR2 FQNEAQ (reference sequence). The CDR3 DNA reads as TGTGCCAGCAGCTTAGCAGGACCTCGCCCCTTTCAAACAACTAATGAAAAACTGTTTTTT. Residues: CASSLAGPRPFQTTNEKLFF.

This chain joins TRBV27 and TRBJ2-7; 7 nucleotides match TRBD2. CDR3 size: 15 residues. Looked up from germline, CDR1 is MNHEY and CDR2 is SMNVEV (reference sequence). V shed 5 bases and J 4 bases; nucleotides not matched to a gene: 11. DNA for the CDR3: TGTGCCAGCAGTCTTGGGCCGAGCGGGACTTACGAGCAGTACTTC. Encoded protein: CASSLGPSGTYEQYF.

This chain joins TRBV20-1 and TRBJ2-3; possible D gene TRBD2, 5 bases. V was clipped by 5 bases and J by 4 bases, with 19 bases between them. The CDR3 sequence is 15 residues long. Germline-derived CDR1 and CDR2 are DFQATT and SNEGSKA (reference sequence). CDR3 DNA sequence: TGCAGTGCTCCCATGGGCTTAAGCGGAGCAGATACGCAGTATTTT. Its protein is CSAPMGLSGADTQYF.

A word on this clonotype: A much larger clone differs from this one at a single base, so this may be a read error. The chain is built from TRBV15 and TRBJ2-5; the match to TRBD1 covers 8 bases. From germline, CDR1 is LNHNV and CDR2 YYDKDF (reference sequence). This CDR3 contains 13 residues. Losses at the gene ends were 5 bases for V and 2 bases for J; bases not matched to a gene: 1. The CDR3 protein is CATSRTGQETQYF. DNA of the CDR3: TGTGCCACCAGCCGGACAGGGCAAGAGACCCAGTACTTC.

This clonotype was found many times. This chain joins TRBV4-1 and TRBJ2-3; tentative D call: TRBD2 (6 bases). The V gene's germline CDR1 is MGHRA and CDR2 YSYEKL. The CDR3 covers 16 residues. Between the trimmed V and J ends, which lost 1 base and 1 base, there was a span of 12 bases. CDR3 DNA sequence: TGCGCCAGCAGCCAAGGAGGGGCTAGCGGCACAGATACGCAGTATTTT. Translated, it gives CASSQGGASGTDTQYF.

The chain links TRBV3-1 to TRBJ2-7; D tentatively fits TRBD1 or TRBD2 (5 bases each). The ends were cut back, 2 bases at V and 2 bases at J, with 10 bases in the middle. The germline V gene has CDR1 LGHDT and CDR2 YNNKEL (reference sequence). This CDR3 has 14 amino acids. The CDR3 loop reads CASSQLGRAYEQYF. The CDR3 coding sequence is TGTGCCAGCAGCCAACTGGGACGGGCCTACGAGCAGTACTTC.

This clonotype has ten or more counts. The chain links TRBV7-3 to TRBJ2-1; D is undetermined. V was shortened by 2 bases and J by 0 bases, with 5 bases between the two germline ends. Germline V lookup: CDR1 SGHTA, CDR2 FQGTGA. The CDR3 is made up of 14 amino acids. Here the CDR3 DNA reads TGTGCCAGCAGCTTATCCGGCTCCTACAATGAGCAGTTCTTC. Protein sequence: CASSLSGSYNEQFF.

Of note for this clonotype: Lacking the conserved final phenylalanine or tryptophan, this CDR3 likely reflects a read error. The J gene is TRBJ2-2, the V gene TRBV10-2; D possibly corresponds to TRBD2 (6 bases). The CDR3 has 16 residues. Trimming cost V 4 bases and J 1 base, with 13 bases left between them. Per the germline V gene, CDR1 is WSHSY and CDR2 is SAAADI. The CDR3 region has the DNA TGCGCCAGCAGTGTAAGGGACTTCTTGAACACCGGGGAGCTGTTTTCT. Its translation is CASSVRDFLNTGELFS.

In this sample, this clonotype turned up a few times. The CDR3 is CSGGLAFNEQFF. The CDR3 nucleotides read TGCAGCGGGGGACTAGCGTTCAATGAGCAGTTCTTC. This chain uses TRBV29-1 with TRBJ2-1; 10 bases map to TRBD2. CDR1 and CDR2 from the germline V gene are SQVTM and ANQGSEA. The length of the CDR3 is 12 residues. The ends lost 7 bases at V and 6 bases at J; junction bases unmatched: 3.

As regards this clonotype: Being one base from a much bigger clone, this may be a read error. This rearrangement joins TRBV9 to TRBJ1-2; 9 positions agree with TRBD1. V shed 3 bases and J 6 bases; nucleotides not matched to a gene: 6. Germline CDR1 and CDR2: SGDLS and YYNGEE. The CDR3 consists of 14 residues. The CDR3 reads CASSAETGGHGYTF. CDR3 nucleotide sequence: TGTGCCAGCAGCGCGGAGACAGGGGGGCATGGCTACACCTTC.

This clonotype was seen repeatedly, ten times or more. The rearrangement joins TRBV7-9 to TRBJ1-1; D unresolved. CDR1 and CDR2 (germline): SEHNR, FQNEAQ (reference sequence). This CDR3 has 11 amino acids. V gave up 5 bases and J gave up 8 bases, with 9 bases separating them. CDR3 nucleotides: TGTGCCAGCAGCAGAACCCTAGAAGCTTTCTTT. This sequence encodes CASSRTLEAFF.

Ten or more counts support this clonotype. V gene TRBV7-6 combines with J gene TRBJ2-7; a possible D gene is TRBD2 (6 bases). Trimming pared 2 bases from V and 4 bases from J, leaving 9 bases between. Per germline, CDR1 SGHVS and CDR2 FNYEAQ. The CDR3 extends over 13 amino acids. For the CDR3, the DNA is TGTGCCAGCAGCTTACTGCGGGGTTACGAGCAGTACTTC. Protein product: CASSLLRGYEQYF.

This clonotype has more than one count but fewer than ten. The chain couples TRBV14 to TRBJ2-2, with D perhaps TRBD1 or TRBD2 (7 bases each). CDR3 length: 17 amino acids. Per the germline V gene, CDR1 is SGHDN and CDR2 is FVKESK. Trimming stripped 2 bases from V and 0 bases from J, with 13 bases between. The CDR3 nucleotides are TGTGCCAGCAGCCAATTGAGCGGGACAGCGAACACCGGGGAGCTGTTTTTT. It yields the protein CASSQLSGTANTGELFF. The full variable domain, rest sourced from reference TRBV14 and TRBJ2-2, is EAGVTQFPSHSVIEKGQTVTLRCDPISGHDNLYWYRRVMGKEIKFLLHFVKESKQDESGMPNNRFLAERTGGTYSTLKVQPAELEDSGVYFCASSQLSGTANTGELFFGEGSRLTVL.

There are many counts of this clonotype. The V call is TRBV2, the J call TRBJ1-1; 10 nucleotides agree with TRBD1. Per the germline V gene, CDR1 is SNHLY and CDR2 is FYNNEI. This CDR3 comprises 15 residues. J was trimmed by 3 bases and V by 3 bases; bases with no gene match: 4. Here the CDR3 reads CASSEGQGMDTEAFF. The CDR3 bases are TGTGCCAGCAGTGAGGGACAGGGGATGGACACTGAAGCTTTCTTT.

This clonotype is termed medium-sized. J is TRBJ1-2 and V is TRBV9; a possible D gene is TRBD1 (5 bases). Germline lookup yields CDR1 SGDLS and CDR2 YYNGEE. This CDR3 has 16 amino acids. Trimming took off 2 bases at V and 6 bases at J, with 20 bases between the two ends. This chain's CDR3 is CASSVPGQQYPHGYTF. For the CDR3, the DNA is TGTGCCAGCAGCGTCCCTGGACAACAATATCCCCATGGCTACACCTTC.

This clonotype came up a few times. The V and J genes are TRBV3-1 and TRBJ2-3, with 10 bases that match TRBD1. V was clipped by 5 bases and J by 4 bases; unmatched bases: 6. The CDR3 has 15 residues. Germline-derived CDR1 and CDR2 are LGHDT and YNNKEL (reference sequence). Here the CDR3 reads CASSMTGGEADTQYF. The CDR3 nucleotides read TGTGCCAGCAGCATGACAGGGGGCGAGGCAGATACGCAGTATTTT.

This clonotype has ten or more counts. This CDR3 is CASSYSPRGTSATDTQYF. CDR3 coding DNA: TGTGCCAGCAGTTACTCCCCCCGAGGGACTAGCGCCACAGATACGCAGTATTTT. The V call is TRBV6-5, the J call TRBJ2-3; 10 bases map to TRBD2. V lost 0 bases, J lost 2 bases, and 8 bases stayed unmatched. There are 18 residues in the CDR3. Germline loops: CDR1 MNHEY, CDR2 SVGAGI.

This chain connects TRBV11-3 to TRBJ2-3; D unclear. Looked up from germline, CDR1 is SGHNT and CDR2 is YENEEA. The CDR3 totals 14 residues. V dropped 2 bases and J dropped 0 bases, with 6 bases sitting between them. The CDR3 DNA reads TGTGCCAGCAGCTTACTACCTAGCACAGATACGCAGTATTTT. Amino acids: CASSLLPSTDTQYF.

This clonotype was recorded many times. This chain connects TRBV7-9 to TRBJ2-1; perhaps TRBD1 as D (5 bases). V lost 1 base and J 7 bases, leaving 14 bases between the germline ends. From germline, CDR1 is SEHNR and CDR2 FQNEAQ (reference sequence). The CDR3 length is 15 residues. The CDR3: CASSLGGGYWNEQFF. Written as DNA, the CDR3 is TGTGCCAGCAGCTTAGGGGGCGGTTATTGGAATGAGCAGTTCTTC.